Listed here are 3 T cell receptor beta chains from one sample, sequenced in a study of cytotoxic CD8 clonotypes in ibrutinib-treated CLL. Profiled with immunoSEQ multiplex PCR; TCRdb holds only in-frame clones, not every one. The repertoire consists of some 200,000 clones, with 55% to 85% occurring once and the leading ten covering about an eighth. The starting material was PBMCs, obtained after 24 months of ibrutinib treatment. The source of these receptors is a human donor with chronic lymphocytic leukemia.

The V and J genes are TRBV7-8 and TRBJ1-5; a weak D match, TRBD1 (6 bases). V was cut by 8 bases and J by 1 base, with 12 bases left in between. The CDR3 is 14 amino acids. Germline CDR1 is SGHVS and CDR2 is FQNEAQ. The DNA for the CDR3 is TGTGCCAGCTGGGGGGGCGGGAGCAATCAGCCCCAGCATTTT. As protein: CASWGGGSNQPQHF.

The chain employs TRBV10-3 and TRBJ2-1, with D perhaps given as TRBD1 or TRBD2 (5 bases each). The V gene lost 1 base and the J gene lost 8 bases, with 12 bases spanning the gap. The V gene's germline CDR1 is ENHRY and CDR2 SYGVKD. The CDR3 runs to 14 residues. CDR3 DNA: TGTGCCATCAGTGAGTGGGGGAAAACGGATGAGCAGTTCTTC. It codes for CAISEWGKTDEQFF.

This chain links TRBV9 with TRBJ2-1; no clear D. Trimming shortened V by 0 bases and J by 5 bases, and 9 bases separated the two germline ends. Germline loops: CDR1 SGDLS, CDR2 YYNGEE. This CDR3 is built from 14 residues. The chain's CDR3 is CASSVGQENNEQFF. The CDR3 nucleotides are TGTGCCAGCAGCGTAGGACAAGAAAACAATGAGCAGTTCTTC.